This is a list of T cell receptor beta chains from one sample in a study of blood T cell repertoires in COVID-19. Data came from immunoSEQ multiplex PCR; TCRdb stores just in-frame clones and leaves some out. Of 160,000 or so clones listed, 80% are singletons. The sequenced material came from peripheral blood. All receptors derive from a man in his 60s with acute or convalescent COVID-19. The CDR3 runs from the conserved cysteine through the conserved F or W. D genes are given only for firm matches. Clone size appears in some rows only: once, few, many, or a class for an expanded clone.

TRBV9,NA,TRBJ1-1,NA,CASSVEATGRGTEAFF,TGTGCCAGCAGCGTAGAGGCCACAGGCCGTGGCACTGAAGCTTTCTTT
TRBV7-8,NA,TRBJ2-1,NA,CASSLAISSYNEQFF,TGTGCCAGCAGCTTAGCGATTAGCTCCTACAATGAGCAGTTCTTC
TRBV5-1,NA,TRBJ2-2,NA,CASSSGQNTGELFF,TGCGCCAGCAGCTCGGGACAGAACACCGGGGAGCTGTTTTTT
TRBV7-2,NA,TRBJ1-1,few,CASSWPGRGIAEAFF,TGTGCCAGCAGCTGGCCGGGCCGAGGGATCGCTGAAGCTTTCTTT
TRBV5-1,TRBD1,TRBJ1-1,NA,CASSNDRGTTEAFF,TGCGCCAGCAGCAACGACAGGGGGACCACTGAAGCTTTCTTT
TRBV7-2,NA,TRBJ2-7,NA,CASSLATRTGSYEQYF,TGTGCCAGCAGCTTAGCGACTAGGACGGGGTCCTACGAGCAGTACTTC
TRBV7-2,TRBD2,TRBJ2-1,NA,CASSLGGGNEQFF,TGTGCCAGCAGCTTAGGGGGAGGGAATGAGCAGTTCTTC
TRBV3-1/TRBV3-2,TRBD2,TRBJ2-1,NA,CASSQGTGTSGRTEQFF,TGTGCCAGCAGCCAGGGTACCGGGACTAGCGGGAGGACGGAGCAGTTCTTC
TRBV19,NA,TRBJ2-2,NA,CASNLGRFNTGELFF,TGTGCCAGTAATTTGGGGAGATTTAACACCGGGGAGCTGTTTTTT
TRBV7-2,NA,TRBJ1-6,NA,CASKENPGMRRSPLHF,TGTGCCAGCAAGGAAAACCCAGGGATGCGTCGGTCACCCCTCCACTTT
TRBV4-2,NA,TRBJ2-5,NA,CASSQDLRETQYF,TGTGCCAGCAGCCAAGATCTGCGGGAGACCCAGTACTTC
TRBV4-3,NA,TRBJ2-5,NA,CASSQQGRGETQYF,TGCGCCAGCAGCCAACAGGGGAGGGGGGAGACCCAGTACTTC
TRBV18,NA,TRBJ2-2,NA,CASSPGAGELFF,TGTGCCAGCTCACCCGGGGCCGGGGAGCTGTTTTTT
TRBV19,TRBD2,TRBJ2-5,NA,CARSILAGAGAQETQYF,TGTGCCCGTAGTATACTAGCGGGGGCGGGGGCCCAAGAGACCCAGTACTTC
TRBV6-4,NA,TRBJ1-4,NA,CASSDPGLRNGEKLFF,TGTGCCAGCAGTGACCCGGGACTCCGAAATGGGGAAAAACTGTTTTTT
TRBV18,NA,TRBJ2-7,few,CASSPLKGGTYEQYF,TGTGCCAGCTCACCCCTGAAGGGGGGGACCTACGAGCAGTACTTC
TRBV10-3,NA,TRBJ2-4,once,CAISPTGNIQYF,TGTGCCATCAGTCCCACCGGAAACATTCAGTACTTC
TRBV6-5,NA,TRBJ2-7,few,CASSPVAKVREQYF,TGTGCCAGCAGTCCCGTAGCTAAGGTACGCGAGCAGTACTTC
TRBV2,TRBD1,TRBJ1-5,NA,CASSLGQVNQPQHF,TGTGCCAGCAGTCTTGGACAGGTCAATCAGCCCCAGCATTTT
TRBV21-1,NA,TRBJ1-2,NA,CASSKVQQGARNYGYTF,TGTGCCAGCAGCAAAGTGCAACAGGGGGCCCGTAACTATGGCTACACCTTC
TRBV7-9,TRBD1,TRBJ1-6,few,CASSPGTGGSPLHF,TGTGCCAGCAGCCCCGGGACAGGGGGTTCACCCCTCCACTTT
TRBV5-6,TRBD2,TRBJ2-3,NA,CASSLRLAGRDTQYF,TGTGCCAGCAGCTTGCGGCTAGCGGGGAGAGATACGCAGTATTTT
TRBV10-3,NA,TRBJ1-1,NA,CAISERGTEAFF,TGTGCCATCAGTGAGAGGGGGACTGAAGCTTTCTTT
TRBV6-2/TRBV6-3,TRBD2,TRBJ2-2,NA,CASSPGGRNTGELFF,TGTGCCAGCAGTCCGGGGGGGCGTAACACCGGGGAGCTGTTTTTT
TRBV3-1/TRBV3-2,NA,TRBJ1-1,NA,CASSQGTGYTEAFF,TGTGCCAGCAGCCAAGGAACAGGGTACACTGAAGCTTTCTTT
TRBV19,TRBD2,TRBJ2-7,NA,CASSIDQLAGTYEQYF,TGTGCCAGTAGTATAGATCAACTAGCGGGGACCTACGAGCAGTACTTC
TRBV9,TRBD1,TRBJ1-3,NA,CASSAQGAGNTIYF,TGTGCCAGCAGCGCCCAGGGGGCTGGAAACACCATATATTTT
TRBV7-2,TRBD1,TRBJ1-2,NA,CASSLNRGPGYTF,TGTGCCAGCAGCTTGAACAGGGGACCCGGCTACACCTTC
TRBV19,NA,TRBJ2-1,NA,CASSIGAGGDFSGAQFF,TGTGCCAGTAGTATAGGGGCAGGGGGTGATTTTTCGGGAGCGCAGTTCTTC
TRBV5-4,TRBD1,TRBJ1-1,NA,CASSLARQGMNTEAFF,TGTGCCAGCAGCTTGGCCCGACAGGGGATGAACACTGAAGCTTTCTTT
TRBV6-1,TRBD2,TRBJ2-5,NA,CASSGGGLAGRETQYF,TGTGCCAGCAGTGGTGGGGGACTAGCGGGGAGGGAGACCCAGTACTTC
TRBV10-3,TRBD2,TRBJ2-7,NA,CAISELAGGPYEQYF,TGTGCCATCAGTGAGCTAGCGGGGGGGCCTTACGAGCAGTACTTC
TRBV11-2,NA,TRBJ1-4,NA,CASSFADEKLFF,TGTGCCAGCAGCTTCGCGGATGAAAAACTGTTTTTT
TRBV5-1,NA,TRBJ2-7,NA,CASSPTGSGPYEQYF,TGCGCCAGCAGCCCTACAGGGTCAGGGCCCTACGAGCAGTACTTC
TRBV7-2,TRBD1,TRBJ1-1,once,CASSLGDRTREAFF,TGTGCCAGCAGCTTAGGGGACAGAACCCGTGAAGCTTTCTTT
TRBV3-1/TRBV3-2,TRBD2,TRBJ2-7,NA,CASSHLGRGYEQYF,TGTGCCAGCAGCCATCTGGGGAGGGGCTACGAGCAGTACTTC
TRBV12-5,TRBD2,TRBJ2-3,NA,CASGLETSGGPVGHTQYF,TGTGCTAGTGGTTTGGAGACTAGCGGGGGGCCCGTCGGGCACACGCAGTATTTT
TRBV21-1,NA,TRBJ1-5,NA,CASSLRDRLYSNQPQHF,TGTGCCAGCAGCCTCCGGGACAGGCTCTATAGCAATCAGCCCCAGCATTTT
TRBV27,TRBD1,TRBJ1-3,NA,CASSAGTASGNTIYF,TGTGCCAGCAGTGCTGGGACAGCCTCTGGAAACACCATATATTTT
TRBV3-1/TRBV3-2,NA,TRBJ2-5,NA,CASSSGGGYQYF,TGTGCCAGCAGCTCCGGAGGCGGATATCAGTACTTC
TRBV4-3,NA,TRBJ1-6,NA,CASSSRSYNSPLHF,TGCGCCAGCAGCTCGCGCTCCTATAATTCACCCCTCCACTTT
TRBV9,NA,TRBJ2-3,few,CASSVDGGDTQYF,TGTGCCAGCAGCGTAGACGGGGGAGATACGCAGTATTTT
TRBV5-6,NA,TRBJ2-7,few,CASSSQITPYEQYF,TGTGCCAGCAGCTCCCAGATTACCCCCTACGAGCAGTACTTC
TRBV9,NA,TRBJ2-7,once,CASSNHVGHEQYF,TGTGCCAGCAGCAATCACGTGGGGCACGAGCAGTACTTC
TRBV12-3/TRBV12-4,NA,TRBJ1-5,NA,CASSLARTLSQHF,TGTGCCAGCAGTTTAGCGCGAACGTTATCCCAGCATTTT
TRBV3-1/TRBV3-2,TRBD2,TRBJ2-3,NA,CASSQPRGGRRTDTQYF,TGTGCCAGCAGCCAACCCAGAGGCGGGAGACGGACAGATACGCAGTATTTT
TRBV6-2/TRBV6-3,NA,TRBJ1-5,NA,CASSYSGARTPQPQHF,TGTGCCAGCAGTTACTCGGGGGCGAGAACGCCTCAGCCCCAGCATTTT
TRBV6-2/TRBV6-3,TRBD1,TRBJ1-5,NA,CASSSGQSNQPQHF,TGTGCCAGCAGCTCGGGACAGAGCAATCAGCCCCAGCATTTT
TRBV6-2/TRBV6-3,NA,TRBJ2-5,few,CASSLTPGGRETQYF,TGTGCCAGCAGTTTGACCCCCGGGGGTAGGGAGACCCAGTACTTC
TRBV4-3,NA,TRBJ2-7,NA,CASSQVKTGEQYF,TGCGCCAGCAGCCAAGTTAAAACGGGAGAGCAGTACTTC
TRBV4-2,TRBD2,TRBJ2-3,NA,CASSPRTSGAGATQYF,TGTGCCAGCAGCCCCCGGACTAGCGGGGCGGGGGCTACGCAGTATTTT
TRBV25-1,TRBD1,TRBJ1-2,NA,CASSEQTGVYGYTF,TGTGCCAGCAGTGAGCAAACAGGGGTCTATGGCTACACCTTC
TRBV6-6,NA,TRBJ1-1,NA,CASTGIRVSEAFF,TGTGCCAGCACGGGGATAAGGGTTTCTGAAGCTTTCTTT
TRBV12-5,NA,TRBJ1-2,NA,CASGLDRGGYTF,TGTGCTAGTGGCTTGGATCGGGGAGGCTACACCTTC
TRBV9,TRBD2,TRBJ2-1,NA,CASSVVAAGGYNEQFF,TGTGCCAGCAGCGTAGTCGCCGCGGGGGGTTACAATGAGCAGTTCTTC
TRBV6-6,NA,TRBJ1-1,NA,CASSYGAANTEAFF,TGTGCCAGCAGTTATGGGGCGGCGAACACTGAAGCTTTCTTT
TRBV20-1,TRBD2,TRBJ2-3,NA,CSASRLAGGADTQYF,TGCAGTGCTAGTAGGCTAGCGGGAGGGGCAGATACGCAGTATTTT
TRBV28,NA,TRBJ1-2,few,CASSLRANYGYTF,TGTGCCAGCAGTTTAAGAGCTAACTATGGCTACACCTTC
TRBV21-1,NA,TRBJ2-7,NA,CASSKAVACTYEQYF,TGTGCCAGCAGCAAAGCGGTAGCGTGCACCTACGAGCAGTACTTC
TRBV2,TRBD1,TRBJ1-6,once,CASSEETGSSPLHF,TGTGCCAGCAGTGAAGAGACAGGGAGTTCACCCCTCCACTTT